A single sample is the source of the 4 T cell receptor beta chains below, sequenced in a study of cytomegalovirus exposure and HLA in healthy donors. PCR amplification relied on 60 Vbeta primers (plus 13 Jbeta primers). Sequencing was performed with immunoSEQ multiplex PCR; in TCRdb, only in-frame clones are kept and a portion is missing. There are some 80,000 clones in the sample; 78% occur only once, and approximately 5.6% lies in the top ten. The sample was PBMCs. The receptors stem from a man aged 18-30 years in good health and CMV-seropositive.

CDR3 sequence reads: CAISESTRYNEQFF. The CDR3 DNA reads as TGTGCCATCAGTGAGTCGACTCGATACAATGAGCAGTTCTTC. V is TRBV10-3 and J is TRBJ2-1, with D unresolved. V was shortened by 0 bases and J by 4 bases, with 7 bases between the two germline ends. Per germline, CDR1 ENHRY and CDR2 SYGVKD. This CDR3 is 14 amino acids long.

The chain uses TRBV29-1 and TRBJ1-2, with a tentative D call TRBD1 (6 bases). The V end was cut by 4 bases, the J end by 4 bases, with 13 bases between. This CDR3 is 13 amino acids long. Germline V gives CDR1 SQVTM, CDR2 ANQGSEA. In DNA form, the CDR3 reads TGCAGCGTTGGCAGAACAGGGTCCTATGGCTACACCTTC. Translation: CSVGRTGSYGYTF.

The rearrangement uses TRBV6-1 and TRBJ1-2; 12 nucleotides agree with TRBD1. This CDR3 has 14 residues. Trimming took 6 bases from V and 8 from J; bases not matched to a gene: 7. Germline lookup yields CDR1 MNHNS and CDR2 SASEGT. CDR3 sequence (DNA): TGTGCCAGCAGCCCGGGACAGGGGGCGGTGGGCTACACCTTC. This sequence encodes CASSPGQGAVGYTF.

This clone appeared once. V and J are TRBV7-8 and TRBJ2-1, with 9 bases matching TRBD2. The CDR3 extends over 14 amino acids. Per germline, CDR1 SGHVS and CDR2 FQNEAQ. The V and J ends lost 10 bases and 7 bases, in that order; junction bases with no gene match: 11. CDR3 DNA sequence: TGTGCCACCGCGGGGGTAGCGGGAGTGAATGAGCAGTTCTTC. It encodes CATAGVAGVNEQFF.